The text below deals with one T cell receptor beta chain. Germline-derived CDR1 and CDR2 are LGHDT and YNNKEL (reference sequence). V was pared by 1 base and J by 5 bases, with 15 bases between. The CDR3 covers 15 residues. The sample comes from a study of control samples from healthy donors and cancer patients. The protocol was immunoSEQ multiplex PCR, while the TCRdb copy is restricted to in-frame clones and leaves out a portion. The sample contains about 86,000 clones, about 92% of which appear only once. This chain joins TRBV3-1 (or the pseudogene TRBV3-2) and TRBJ2-7; no clear D gene. This receptor was taken from a young woman in good health. Sequences were obtained from blood. The CDR3 DNA is TGTGCCAGCAGCCAAGTGGGGTCAGCGTCCCACGAGCAGTACTTC. It specifies CASSQVGSASHEQYF.